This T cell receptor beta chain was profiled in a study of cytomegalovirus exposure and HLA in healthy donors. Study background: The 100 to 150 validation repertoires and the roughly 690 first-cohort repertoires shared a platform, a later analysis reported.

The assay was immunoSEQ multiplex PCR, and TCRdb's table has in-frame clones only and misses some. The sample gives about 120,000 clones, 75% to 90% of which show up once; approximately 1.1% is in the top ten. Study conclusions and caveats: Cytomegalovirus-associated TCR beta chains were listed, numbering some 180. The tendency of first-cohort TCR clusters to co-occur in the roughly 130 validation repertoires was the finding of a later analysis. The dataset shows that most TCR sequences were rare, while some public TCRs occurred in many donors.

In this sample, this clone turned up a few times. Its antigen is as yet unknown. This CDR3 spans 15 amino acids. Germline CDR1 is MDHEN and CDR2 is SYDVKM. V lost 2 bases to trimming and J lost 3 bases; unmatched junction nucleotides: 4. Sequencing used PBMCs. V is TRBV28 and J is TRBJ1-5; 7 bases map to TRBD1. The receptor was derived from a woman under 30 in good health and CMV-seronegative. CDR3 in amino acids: CASSLADRPNQPQHF. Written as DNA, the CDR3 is TGTGCCAGCAGTTTAGCGGACAGGCCCAATCAGCCCCAGCATTTT.